This entry lists 22 T cell receptor beta chains sequenced from one sample in a study of memory CD4+ T cells and cytomegalovirus serostatus. The sort gate was single viable CD3+CD4+CD8-CD45RO+ cells for memory CD4+ T cells. This table comes from immunoSEQ multiplex PCR, and its TCRdb copy is limited to in-frame clones, with some not included. The sample has 64,000 or so clones; around 77% are singletons. The sample comprised memory CD4+ T cells from blood. These TCRs come from an adult in good health and CMV-seronegative.

This sequence joins TRBV7-2 and TRBJ2-2; no definite D call. Germline V CDR1 and CDR2: SGHTA, FQGNSA. CDR3 length: 16 residues. Trimming took off 2 bases at V and 3 bases at J, with 13 bases between the two ends. This CDR3 is CASSLIPRGDTGELFF. DNA of the CDR3: TGTGCCAGCAGCTTAATCCCGAGAGGAGACACCGGGGAGCTGTTTTTT.

The chain is built from TRBV9 and TRBJ2-1; D is undetermined. This CDR3 is 13 amino acids long. Deletions cut 0 bases from V and 3 bases from J, with 4 bases between. CDR1 and CDR2 (germline): SGDLS, YYNGEE. DNA for the CDR3: TGTGCCAGCAGCGTAGACAGCTACAATGAGCAGTTCTTC. Its protein is CASSVDSYNEQFF. Based on the CDR3 plus reference TRBV9 and TRBJ2-1, the full variable domain is DSGVTQTPKHLITATGQRVTLRCSPRSGDLSVYWYQQSLDQGLQFLIQYYNGEERAKGNILERFSAQQFPDLHSELNLSSLELGDSALYFCASSVDSYNEQFFGPGTRLTVL.

The chain has TRBV29-1 and TRBJ2-3; 10 bases line up with TRBD1. Germline V gene lookup returns CDR1 SQVTM and CDR2 ANQGSEA. CDR3 size: 14 residues. After removal of 6 bases from V and 5 bases from J, the junction contained 8 bases not matched to a gene. The DNA for the CDR3 is TGCAGCGTACCCGGGACAGGGGTAATAGATACGCAGTATTTT. It yields the protein CSVPGTGVIDTQYF.

J is TRBJ1-4 and V is TRBV4-1; D unclear. Germline-derived CDR1 and CDR2 are MGHRA and YSYEKL. V lost 4 bases and J lost 0, with 9 bases in between. The CDR3 is made up of 15 amino acids. The CDR3 region is CASSPGSSTNEKLFF. The CDR3 DNA is TGCGCCAGCAGCCCTGGGAGTTCAACTAATGAAAAACTGTTTTTT.

The CDR3 reads CASSQVMTGPADTQYF. Here the CDR3 DNA reads TGCGCCAGCAGCCAAGTAATGACAGGGCCAGCAGATACGCAGTATTTT. The chain uses TRBV4-3 and TRBJ2-3; 7 bases are shared with TRBD1. The trim removed 1 base at V and 4 bases at J, leaving 8 bases unmatched. CDR3 length equals 16 residues. CDR1 and CDR2 (germline): LGHNA, YSLEER.

The chain's CDR3 is CASISRGEGEKLFF. For the CDR3, the DNA is TGTGCCAGCATTTCCCGGGGGGAGGGGGAAAAACTGTTTTTT. The chain couples TRBV28 to TRBJ1-4; perhaps TRBD1 as D (5 bases). The CDR3 sequence is 14 residues long. CDR1 and CDR2 from the germline V gene are MDHEN and SYDVKM. V shed 7 bases and J shed 8 bases, with 17 bases lying between them.

This rearrangement joins TRBV28 to TRBJ2-1; D is unclear. CDR3 length equals 11 residues. CDR1 is MDHEN and CDR2 is SYDVKM in the germline V gene. Between the trimmed V and J ends, which lost 8 bases and 3 bases, there was a span of 5 bases. The CDR3 spells CASLGYNEQFF. CDR3 DNA: TGTGCCAGCCTGGGCTACAATGAGCAGTTCTTC.

Details on this clone: A read error may account for a junction end that differs from germline. The chain uses TRBV7-7 and TRBJ2-2; D may be TRBD2 (5 bases). Germline V gene sequence: CDR1 SSHAT, CDR2 FNYEAQ (reference sequence). The CDR3 loop spans 13 amino acids. The CDR3 loop is CASSRTRVGELFF. As DNA, the CDR3 is TGTGCTAGCAGTCGTACTAGGGTCGGGGAGCTGTTTTTT.

V is TRBV28 and J is TRBJ1-4; 7 bases are shared with TRBD1. This CDR3 spans 14 amino acids. J lost 5 bases, V lost 7 bases, and 7 bases had no gene match. The germline gives CDR1 MDHEN, CDR2 SYDVKM. This CDR3 is CASKLGQRNEKLFF. The CDR3 DNA reads TGTGCCAGCAAACTGGGACAGAGAAATGAAAAACTGTTTTTT.

This chain connects TRBV27 to TRBJ1-1; weak D call: TRBD1 (5 bases). Trimming removed 8 bases at V and 3 bases at J, with 16 bases between. This CDR3 is built from 14 residues. The germline V gene encodes CDR1 MNHEY and CDR2 SMNVEV (reference sequence). The CDR3 loop reads CASRSGGEHTEAFF. In DNA, the CDR3 is TGTGCCAGCCGATCGGGGGGTGAGCACACTGAAGCTTTCTTT.

This clone was observed a single time. The chain carries TRBV4-1 and TRBJ2-3; the D gene could be TRBD1 or TRBD2 (5 bases each). Germline CDR1 reads MGHRA; CDR2 reads YSYEKL. The V end was cut by 1 base, the J end by 1 base, with 9 bases between. CDR3 length equals 15 residues. This CDR3 is CASSQGGIGTDTQYF. The CDR3 DNA reads TGCGCCAGCAGCCAAGGGGGGATAGGCACAGATACGCAGTATTTT.

The rearrangement joins TRBV7-6 to TRBJ2-2, with 12 bases that match TRBD2. Germline values: CDR1 SGHVS, CDR2 FNYEAQ. With V trimmed by 4 bases and J by 6 bases, 9 bases remained unmatched. The CDR3 is 17 amino acids. CDR3 coding DNA: TGTGCCAGCAGCTCCCGACTAGCGGGAGTTATAGCCGGGGAGCTGTTTTTT. Residues: CASSSRLAGVIAGELFF.

The genes are TRBV6-6 and TRBJ1-1; unclear D gene. CDR3 length equals 11 residues. Germline V lookup: CDR1 MNHNY, CDR2 SVGAGI (reference sequence). The V end was cut by 8 bases, the J end by 10 bases, with 14 bases between. The CDR3 DNA sequence: TGTGCCAGCGTTTCGGAGTCGAGAGCTTTCTTT. As protein: CASVSESRAFF.

This chain uses TRBV28 with TRBJ2-2, with D unclear. From germline, CDR1 is MDHEN and CDR2 SYDVKM. The CDR3 is 15 amino acids. Trimming took 5 bases from V and 6 from J, leaving 16 bases between them. The DNA of the CDR3 is TGTGCCAGCAGTCCTAACGAAAAGGTATCCGGGGAGCTGTTTTTT. This encodes CASSPNEKVSGELFF.

This chain joins TRBV28 and TRBJ1-5; maybe TRBD1 (5 bases). Trimming took 6 bases from V and 5 from J, leaving 20 bases between them. This CDR3 contains 16 residues. Germline V lookup: CDR1 MDHEN, CDR2 SYDVKM. The CDR3 here is CASSYRDRGRYQPQHF. In DNA form, the CDR3 reads TGTGCCAGCAGCTACCGGGACCGAGGTCGCTATCAGCCCCAGCATTTT.

This chain connects TRBV7-9 to TRBJ1-6; D unclear. This CDR3 has 16 amino acids. CDR1 and CDR2 (germline): SEHNR, FQNEAQ (reference sequence). With 8 bases removed from V and 4 bases from J, the gap between germline ends came to 18 bases. In nucleotides, the CDR3 is TGTGCCAGCGCCCACGAGGCTCGCCGTTATAATTCACCCCTCCACTTT. It codes for CASAHEARRYNSPLHF.

The chain carries TRBV28 and TRBJ1-6, with unresolved D. The V gene's germline CDR1 is MDHEN and CDR2 SYDVKM. V was shortened by 5 bases and J by 3 bases, with 11 bases between the two germline ends. The CDR3 is 15 residues long. The CDR3 bases are TGTGCCAGCAGTGAAGGACGTAGCTATAATTCACCCCTCCACTTT. It yields the protein CASSEGRSYNSPLHF.

V and J are TRBV5-6 and TRBJ1-4; maybe TRBD1 (6 bases). V was clipped by 2 bases and J by 7 bases, with 18 bases between them. The CDR3 sequence is 16 residues long. Looked up from germline, CDR1 is SGHDT and CDR2 is YYEEEE. The CDR3 spells CASSFGLQGSGEKLFF. Written as DNA, the CDR3 is TGTGCCAGCAGCTTTGGCCTTCAGGGGTCGGGTGAAAAACTGTTTTTT. The complete variable domain, with remaining parts taken from reference TRBV5-6 and TRBJ1-4, reads DAGVTQSPTHLIKTRGQQVTLRCSPKSGHDTVSWYQQALGQGPQFIFQYYEEEERQRGNFPDRFSGHQFPNYSSELNVNALLLGDSALYLCASSFGLQGSGEKLFFGSGTQLSVL.

This clone appeared once. This chain connects TRBV7-9 to TRBJ2-5; weak D call: TRBD2 (7 bases). Trimming took off 4 bases at V and 5 bases at J, with 14 bases between the two ends. The CDR3 has 14 amino acids. Germline V CDR1 and CDR2: SEHNR, FQNEAQ (reference sequence). CDR3 DNA: TGTGCCAGCAGCTCCCCGGGGGGCGGGGAGACCCAGTACTTC. Amino acids: CASSSPGGGETQYF.

The genes are TRBV5-6 and TRBJ2-1; D perhaps matches TRBD1 (6 bases). This CDR3 is built from 12 residues. V gave up 2 bases and J gave up 13 bases, with 13 bases separating them. From germline, CDR1 is SGHDT and CDR2 YYEEEE. CDR3 residues: CASSFGQFSQFF. CDR3 in DNA: TGTGCCAGCAGCTTCGGACAGTTTAGTCAGTTCTTC. The full variable domain, rest sourced from reference TRBV5-6 and TRBJ2-1, is DAGVTQSPTHLIKTRGQQVTLRCSPKSGHDTVSWYQQALGQGPQFIFQYYEEEERQRGNFPDRFSGHQFPNYSSELNVNALLLGDSALYLCASSFGQFSQFFGPGTRLTVL.

With respect to this clone: An end of the junction does not agree with germline; a read error may underlie this. The chain couples TRBV5-1 to TRBJ2-3; D possibly corresponds to TRBD1 (7 bases). CDR1 and CDR2 (germline): SGHRS, YFSETQ. This CDR3 spans 16 amino acids. CDR3 DNA sequence: TGCGCCAGCAGCTTGGGACTAGACAGGGACACAGATACGCGGTATTTT. Its protein product is CASSLGLDRDTDTRYF.

The J gene is TRBJ1-2, the V gene TRBV19; 12 nucleotides line up with TRBD1. The J segment lost 0 bases and the V segment lost 11 bases, leaving 13 bases of the junction unmatched. The CDR3 covers 17 residues. Germline V lookup: CDR1 LNHDA, CDR2 SQIVND (reference sequence). Here the CDR3 DNA reads TGTGCCGCTAGATCGGGACAGGGGGCGTCGGCTAACTATGGCTACACCTTC. As protein: CAARSGQGASANYGYTF.